Described below is a single T cell receptor beta chain sequence and its context. Antigen unknown. This entry is derived from a study of cytomegalovirus exposure and HLA in healthy donors. Study results and caveats: Among donors in an Asian-associated ancestry cluster, a later analysis reportedly found fewer N-insertions than the roughly 680-donor mean. The study put around 180 TCR beta chains on its list as cytomegalovirus-associated.

The CDR3 covers 15 residues. J lost 3 bases, V lost 4 bases, and 7 bases had no gene match. CDR1 is SGDLS, CDR2 YYNGEE, per germline. PCR employed 60 Vbeta and 13 Jbeta primers. Repertoires were generated with immunoSEQ multiplex PCR, while TCRdb's copy carries only in-frame clones and drops some. This sample has approximately 250,000 clones; about 77% occur once, and the top ten carry roughly 0.45%. The source of this sequence is a boy aged 5-17 years in good health and CMV-seronegative. Sequenced input: PBMCs. This chain links TRBV9 with TRBJ2-3; 8 bases are shared with TRBD2. The CDR3 sequence is CASSRAGGATDTQYF. The CDR3 coding sequence is TGTGCCAGCAGCCGCGCGGGGGGCGCTACAGATACGCAGTATTTT.